Following are 30 T cell receptor beta chains from one sample sequenced in a study of Graves' ophthalmopathy and Graves' hyperthyroidism. TCR beta CDR3 amplification used RNA transcripts. HTBI primers primed a first-round RT-PCR, and a second-round multiplex PCR followed. Via MiXCR, TCRdb re-called the multiplex PCR reads, giving one row per CDR3 protein. The sample has 500,000 to 600,000 distinct CDR3 sequences, approximately 37% seen once; the top ten hold about 4%. The sequenced material came from peripheral blood or thyroid tissue (not recorded which). All receptors derive from an adult man with Graves' hyperthyroidism.

The chain employs TRBV28 and TRBJ1-6; D is undetermined. The CDR3 loop spans 14 amino acids. V shed 8 bases and J shed 2 bases, with 10 bases lying between them. CDR1 and CDR2 (germline): MDHEN, SYDVKM. CDR3 region: CASDVGAYNSPLHF. CDR3 nucleotide sequence: TGTGCCAGCGACGTCGGGGCCTATAATTCACCCCTCCACTTT.

V and J are TRBV20-1 and TRBJ1-6; 7 positions agree with TRBD1. CDR1 is DFQATT, CDR2 SNEGSKA, per germline (reference sequence). With 6 bases clipped from V and 5 bases from J, the junction kept 4 bases outside the gene matches. The CDR3 spans 13 residues. DNA of the CDR3: TGCAGTGCGGAGGGACAGAATAATTCACCCCTCCACTTT. This sequence encodes CSAEGQNNSPLHF.

DNA for the CDR3: TGTGCCAGCGGCCCGACAGGGAGGACGGAGACCCAGTACTTC. This codes for CASGPTGRTETQYF. V gene TRBV7-4 combines with J gene TRBJ2-5; the D gene is possibly TRBD1 (7 bases). CDR3 length: 14 residues. Germline V CDR1 and CDR2: SGHVT, SQSDAQ. V was trimmed by 8 bases and J by 5 bases, leaving 18 bases between them.

As regards this clonotype: With a much larger clone just one base away, this may be a read error. Since the CDR3 does not end with the conserved phenylalanine or tryptophan, this likely comes from a read error. The J gene is TRBJ2-7, the V gene TRBV7-9; D tentatively reads TRBD1 or TRBD2 (6 bases each). This CDR3 contains 14 residues. Germline values: CDR1 SEHNR, CDR2 FQNEAQ (reference sequence). V shed 2 bases and J shed 2 bases, with 10 bases lying between them. The CDR3, as DNA: TGTGCCAGCAGCTTAAAGGGGGAGGCCTACGAGCAGTACCTC. Translated: CASSLKGEAYEQYL.

V and J are TRBV7-9 and TRBJ2-5; D may be TRBD2 (5 bases). The CDR3 extends over 15 amino acids. Trimming left V 3 bases short and J 5 bases short, with 16 bases between. Germline lookup yields CDR1 SEHNR and CDR2 FQNEAQ (reference sequence). CDR3 loop: CASSFPQFGGETQYF. The CDR3 DNA reads TGTGCCAGCAGCTTCCCCCAGTTTGGCGGGGAGACCCAGTACTTC.

This clonotype has a count of ten or more. V is TRBV20-1 and J is TRBJ1-2; 7 bases map to TRBD1. The V segment lost 6 bases and the J segment 4 bases; nucleotides outside the gene matches: 8. The CDR3 consists of 13 residues. From germline, CDR1 is DFQATT and CDR2 SNEGSKA (reference sequence). The CDR3 DNA reads as TGCAGTGCAACAGGGGCGGGGGCCTATGGCTACACCTTC. It yields the protein CSATGAGAYGYTF.

The genes are TRBV3-1 and TRBJ2-7, with D perhaps matching TRBD2 (5 bases). V was shortened by 0 bases and J by 1 base, with 13 bases between the two germline ends. CDR1 and CDR2 from the germline V gene are LGHDT and YNNKEL (reference sequence). The CDR3 spans 16 residues. In nucleotides, the CDR3 is TGTGCCAGCAGCCAAGATACGGGATCCATGTCCTACGAGCAGTACTTC. Translating gives CASSQDTGSMSYEQYF.

This clonotype was seen repeatedly, ten times or more. This chain joins TRBV10-3 and TRBJ1-5; D gene ambiguous. There are 13 residues in the CDR3. Trimming removed 6 bases at V and 2 bases at J, with 8 bases between. Germline values: CDR1 ENHRY, CDR2 SYGVKD. The CDR3 region has the DNA TGTGCCATCAGGGGAGAAGGCAATCAGCCCCAGCATTTT. Amino acid sequence: CAIRGEGNQPQHF.

V gene TRBV29-1 combines with J gene TRBJ1-1, with no clear D. Trimming shortened V by 4 bases and J by 2 bases, and 14 bases separated the two germline ends. The CDR3 covers 14 residues. Germline CDR1 SQVTM, CDR2 ANQGSEA. CDR3 sequence (DNA): TGCAGCGTTGCTAAAGCCGTTGGAAACACTGAAGCTTTCTTT. Its translation is CSVAKAVGNTEAFF.

In its sample, this clonotype was seen a few times. This sequence joins TRBV3-1 and TRBJ1-5; D is perhaps TRBD1 (5 bases). Germline loops: CDR1 LGHDT, CDR2 YNNKEL (reference sequence). V lost 4 bases and J lost 0, with 7 bases in between. This CDR3 comprises 14 residues. CDR3 region: CASSRQFSNQPQHF. In DNA, the CDR3 is TGTGCCAGCAGCCGACAGTTTAGCAATCAGCCCCAGCATTTT.

The V and J genes are TRBV29-1 and TRBJ2-7, with D hard to call. In germline, CDR1 is SQVTM, CDR2 ANQGSEA. V was pared by 4 bases and J by 0 bases, with 7 bases between. The CDR3 length is 12 residues. CDR3 loop: CSVAQTSYEQYF. Here the CDR3 DNA reads TGCAGCGTTGCCCAGACCTCCTACGAGCAGTACTTC.

This clonotype was seen repeatedly, ten times or more. The rearrangement links TRBV2 to TRBJ2-2, with 7 bases that match TRBD1. Looked up from germline, CDR1 is SNHLY and CDR2 is FYNNEI. Unmatched junction bases numbered 11, after V lost 5 bases and J lost 2 bases. The CDR3 sequence is 17 residues long. As DNA, the CDR3 is TGTGCCAGCAGTTTCACAGGGGTGCTCATTAACACCGGGGAGCTGTTTTTT. Protein: CASSFTGVLINTGELFF.

Many counts were recorded for this clonotype. The chain recombines TRBV7-9 with TRBJ1-1; D not resolved. Germline V CDR1 and CDR2: SEHNR, FQNEAQ (reference sequence). This CDR3 has 12 residues. Trimming stripped 1 base from V and 8 bases from J, with 8 bases between. The CDR3 nucleotides are TGTGCCAGCAGCTTAGTAGATAGGGAAGCTTTCTTT. Translating it yields CASSLVDREAFF.

This clonotype was seen repeatedly, ten times or more. V usage is TRBV12-3 or TRBV12-4 and J usage is TRBJ2-5, with D possibly called TRBD1 or TRBD2 (5 bases each). This CDR3 spans 14 amino acids. V shed 4 bases and J shed 4 bases, with 13 bases lying between them. The CDR3 sequence is CASSSTGTAETQYF. In DNA form, the CDR3 reads TGTGCCAGCAGTTCGACCGGGACGGCAGAGACCCAGTACTTC.

This clonotype was seen repeatedly, ten times or more. The V gene is TRBV6-1, the J gene TRBJ1-5; D may be TRBD1 (6 bases). Per the germline V gene, CDR1 is MNHNS and CDR2 is SASEGT. V was pared by 6 bases and J by 4 bases, with 16 bases between. There are 15 residues in the CDR3. The CDR3: CASRKDSRWNQPQHF. CDR3 DNA: TGTGCCAGCAGGAAGGACAGTCGGTGGAATCAGCCCCAGCATTTT.

This sequence joins TRBV5-1 and TRBJ1-4, with D tentatively TRBD1 (5 bases). The germline V and J ends were trimmed by 0 bases and 7 bases, with 16 bases remaining between them. CDR3 length: 16 residues. Germline lookup yields CDR1 SGHRS and CDR2 YFSETQ. CDR3 in DNA: TGCGCCAGCAGCTTGGGTGGCAGGGACGTTGGTGAAAAACTGTTTTTT. Its translation: CASSLGGRDVGEKLFF.

This clonotype was detected ten times or more. The V call is TRBV7-6, the J call TRBJ2-7; D is tentatively TRBD1 or TRBD2 (5 bases each). The CDR3 totals 12 residues. Germline CDR1 reads SGHVS; CDR2 reads FNYEAQ. V lost 0 bases, J lost 7 bases, and 7 bases lay in between. The CDR3 DNA follows: TGTGCCAGCAGCTTAGCCGGGGCGGAGCAGTACTTC. It yields the protein CASSLAGAEQYF.

The CDR3 region is CASSLGWASGNTIYF. Here the CDR3 DNA reads TGCGCCAGCAGCTTGGGTTGGGCCTCTGGAAACACCATATATTTT. The chain is built from TRBV5-1 and TRBJ1-3; D gene unclear. The V gene's germline CDR1 is SGHRS and CDR2 YFSETQ. CDR3 length: 15 residues. V was clipped by 0 bases and J by 0 bases, with 7 bases between them.

This clonotype was seen ten or more times. The rearrangement links TRBV7-3 to TRBJ2-2; 9 nucleotides line up with TRBD2. Trimming took 4 bases from V and 6 from J; bases not matched to a gene: 9. The CDR3 runs to 16 residues. The germline CDR1 and CDR2 sequences are SGHTA and FQGTGA. The CDR3 reads CASSWTGTSWAGELFF. In DNA, the CDR3 is TGTGCCAGCAGCTGGACCGGGACTAGCTGGGCCGGGGAGCTGTTTTTT.

The chain has TRBV20-1 and TRBJ2-7, with 13 bases fitting TRBD2. Judging by the DNA end, TRBJ2-1 fits better; the J call may be wrong. The CDR3 contains 15 residues. The germline gives CDR1 DFQATT, CDR2 SNEGSKA (reference sequence). The CDR3 is CSARLGLAGAGEQFF. In nucleotides, the CDR3 is TGCAGTGCTAGACTCGGACTAGCGGGAGCAGGGGAGCAGTTCTTC.

As concerns this clonotype: This may stem from a read error, because a much larger clone lies one nucleotide away. V usage is TRBV4-2 and J usage is TRBJ1-1; D is uncertain. The CDR3 totals 14 residues. The germline CDR1 and CDR2 sequences are LGHNA and YNFKEQ. CDR3: CASGQDWADTEAFF. The CDR3 coding sequence is TGTGCCAGCGGCCAAGATTGGGCAGACACTGAAGCTTTCTTT.

This clonotype showed up just a few times. V is TRBV7-9 and J is TRBJ2-3, with 8 bases identical to TRBD2. Germline V gene sequence: CDR1 SEHNR, CDR2 FQNEAQ (reference sequence). This CDR3 region has 13 residues. V was pared by 5 bases and J by 6 bases, with 4 bases of the junction left unmatched. CDR3 nucleotides: TGTGCCAGCAGCAATAGCGGGGTGGATACGCAGTATTTT. Encoded protein: CASSNSGVDTQYF.

This clonotype was counted ten times or more. J is TRBJ1-1 and V is TRBV7-9, with TRBD1 identical over 12 bases. Germline V gene lookup returns CDR1 SEHNR and CDR2 FQNEAQ (reference sequence). After removal of 2 bases from V and 10 bases from J, the junction contained 2 bases not matched to a gene. The CDR3 is 13 residues long. CDR3 protein: CASSLRDRGRAFF. As DNA, the CDR3 is TGTGCCAGCAGCTTAAGGGACAGGGGGCGAGCTTTCTTT.

The table lists this clonotype with many counts. This chain joins TRBV20-1 and TRBJ2-5; 14 nucleotides agree with TRBD2. Germline CDR1 is DFQATT and CDR2 is SNEGSKA (reference sequence). Trimming at V came to 8 bases and at J to 1 base, leaving 12 bases not matched to a gene. The CDR3 is made up of 17 amino acids. CDR3: CSRYERTSGGPQETQYF. For the CDR3, the DNA is TGCAGTCGGTATGAACGGACTAGCGGGGGGCCCCAAGAGACCCAGTACTTC.

This rearrangement joins TRBV7-2 to TRBJ2-5; D gene ambiguous. The CDR3 loop spans 15 amino acids. Trimming took off 3 bases at V and 3 bases at J, with 14 bases between the two ends. Germline loops: CDR1 SGHTA, CDR2 FQGNSA. CDR3 residues: CASSLGSQGKETQYF. The CDR3 DNA reads as TGTGCCAGCAGCTTGGGTTCCCAAGGGAAAGAGACCCAGTACTTC.

This clonotype occurred a few times. The chain joins TRBV19 to TRBJ1-1; the D gene is possibly TRBD1 (5 bases). The CDR3 extends over 15 amino acids. The V gene lost 9 bases and the J gene lost 0 bases, with 17 bases spanning the gap. Germline CDR1 LNHDA, CDR2 SQIVND (reference sequence). The CDR3 DNA sequence: TGTGCCAGCAGGGCAGGACTTTCCATGAACACTGAAGCTTTCTTT. Translated: CASRAGLSMNTEAFF.

This clonotype appeared a few times. The rearrangement links TRBV24-1 to TRBJ2-5; D remains unclear. The germline V gene has CDR1 KGHDR and CDR2 SFDVKD. Trimming removed 3 bases at V and 4 bases at J, with 11 bases between. The CDR3 covers 14 residues. The CDR3: CATSDATAGETQYF. CDR3 in DNA: TGTGCCACCAGTGATGCTACAGCAGGAGAGACCCAGTACTTC.

In its sample, this clonotype was seen many times. V is TRBV12-3 or TRBV12-4 and J is TRBJ2-7; a weak D match, TRBD1 (5 bases). The CDR3 extends over 14 amino acids. Deletions cut 3 bases from V and 3 bases from J, with 12 bases between. This CDR3 reads CASSFTGRSYEQYF. The CDR3 coding sequence is TGTGCCAGCAGTTTTACAGGACGGAGCTACGAGCAGTACTTC.

This clonotype occurred many times. The chain employs TRBV20-1 and TRBJ2-5; 14 positions agree with TRBD2. V trimming: 1 base; J trimming: 4 bases; junction bases outside the gene matches: 5. Germline-derived CDR1 and CDR2 are DFQATT and SNEGSKA (reference sequence). This CDR3 has 16 amino acids. CDR3 in amino acids: CSARGLAGGPSETQYF. The DNA of the CDR3 is TGCAGTGCTAGAGGACTAGCGGGAGGGCCCTCAGAGACCCAGTACTTC.

To note about this clonotype: The junction departs from the called germline gene at one end, perhaps through a read error. The chain combines TRBV20-1 with TRBJ2-5; 9 bases are shared with TRBD2. The J call may be wrong; the DNA end is better matched by TRBJ2-1. The germline gives CDR1 DFQATT, CDR2 SNEGSKA (reference sequence). The CDR3 covers 15 residues. The CDR3 spells CSAGEGGLAGNEQFF. CDR3 DNA sequence: TGCAGTGCTGGAGAAGGGGGACTAGCTGGCAATGAGCAGTTCTTC.